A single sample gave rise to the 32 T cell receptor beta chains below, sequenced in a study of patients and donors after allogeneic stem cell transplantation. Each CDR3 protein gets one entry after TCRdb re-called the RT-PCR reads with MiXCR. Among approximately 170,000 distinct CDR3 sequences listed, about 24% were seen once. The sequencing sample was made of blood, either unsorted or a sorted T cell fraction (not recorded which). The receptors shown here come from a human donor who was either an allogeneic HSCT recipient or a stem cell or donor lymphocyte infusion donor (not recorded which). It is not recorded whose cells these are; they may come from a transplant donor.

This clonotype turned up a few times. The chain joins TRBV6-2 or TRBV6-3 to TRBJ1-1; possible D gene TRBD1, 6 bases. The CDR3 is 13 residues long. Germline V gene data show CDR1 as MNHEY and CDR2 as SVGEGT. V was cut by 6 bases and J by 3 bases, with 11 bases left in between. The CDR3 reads CASSEGGDTEAFF. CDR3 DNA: TGTGCCAGCAGCGAGGGGGGGGACACTGAAGCTTTCTTT.

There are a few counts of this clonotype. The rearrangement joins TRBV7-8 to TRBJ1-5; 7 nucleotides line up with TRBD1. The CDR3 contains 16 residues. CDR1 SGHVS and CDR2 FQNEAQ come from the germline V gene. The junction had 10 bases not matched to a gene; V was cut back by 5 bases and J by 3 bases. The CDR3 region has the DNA TGTGCCAGCAGCCCATCTCGACAGGGTTCCAATCAGCCCCAGCATTTT. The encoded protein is CASSPSRQGSNQPQHF.

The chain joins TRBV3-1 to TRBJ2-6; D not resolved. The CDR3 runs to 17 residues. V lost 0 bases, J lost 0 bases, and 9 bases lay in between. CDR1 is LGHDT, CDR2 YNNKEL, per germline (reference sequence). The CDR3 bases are TGTGCCAGCAGCCAAGACTTGGGAAACTCTGGGGCCAACGTCCTGACTTTC. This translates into CASSQDLGNSGANVLTF.

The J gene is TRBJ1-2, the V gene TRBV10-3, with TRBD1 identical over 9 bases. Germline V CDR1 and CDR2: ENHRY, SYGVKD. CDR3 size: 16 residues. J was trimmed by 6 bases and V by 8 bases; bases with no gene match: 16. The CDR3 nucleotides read TGTGCCATCCACCACCCACGGACAGGGGACACGAATGGCTACACCTTC. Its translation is CAIHHPRTGDTNGYTF.

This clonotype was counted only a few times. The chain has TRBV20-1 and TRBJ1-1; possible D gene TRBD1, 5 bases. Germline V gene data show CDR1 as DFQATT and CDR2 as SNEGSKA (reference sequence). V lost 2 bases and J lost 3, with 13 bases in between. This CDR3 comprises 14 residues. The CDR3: CSARPGAVDTEAFF. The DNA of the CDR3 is TGCAGTGCTAGACCCGGGGCTGTGGACACTGAAGCTTTCTTT.

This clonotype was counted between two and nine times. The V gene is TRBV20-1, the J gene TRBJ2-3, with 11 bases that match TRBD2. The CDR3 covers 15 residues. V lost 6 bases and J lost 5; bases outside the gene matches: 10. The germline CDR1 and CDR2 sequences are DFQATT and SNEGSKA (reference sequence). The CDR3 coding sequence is TGCAGTGCGAAGACTAGCGGGAACCGCAGAGATACGCAGTATTTT. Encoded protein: CSAKTSGNRRDTQYF.

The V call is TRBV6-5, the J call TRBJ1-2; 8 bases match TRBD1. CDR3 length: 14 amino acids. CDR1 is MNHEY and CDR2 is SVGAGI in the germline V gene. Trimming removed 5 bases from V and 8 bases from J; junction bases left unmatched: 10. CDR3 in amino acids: CASSIGQGAYGYTF. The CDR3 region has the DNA TGTGCCAGCAGTATCGGGCAGGGGGCGTACGGCTACACCTTC.

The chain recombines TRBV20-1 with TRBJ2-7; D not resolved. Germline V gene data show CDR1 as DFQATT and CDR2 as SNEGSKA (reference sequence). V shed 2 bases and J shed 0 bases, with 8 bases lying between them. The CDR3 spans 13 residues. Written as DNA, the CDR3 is TGCAGTGCTAGACCCCGCGACTCCTACGAGCAGTACTTC. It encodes CSARPRDSYEQYF.

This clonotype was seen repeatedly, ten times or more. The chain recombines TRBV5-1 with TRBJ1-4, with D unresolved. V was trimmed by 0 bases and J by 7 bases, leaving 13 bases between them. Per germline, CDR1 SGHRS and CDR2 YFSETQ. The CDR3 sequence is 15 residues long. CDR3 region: CASSLVGQEGEKLFF. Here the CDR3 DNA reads TGCGCCAGCAGCTTGGTTGGCCAGGAAGGTGAAAAACTGTTTTTT.

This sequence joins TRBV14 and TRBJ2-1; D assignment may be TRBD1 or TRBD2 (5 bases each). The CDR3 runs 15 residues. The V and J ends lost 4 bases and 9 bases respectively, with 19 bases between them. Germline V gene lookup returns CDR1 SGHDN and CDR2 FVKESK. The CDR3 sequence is CASSRVVGTFGEQFF. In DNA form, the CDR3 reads TGTGCCAGCAGCCGGGTGGTGGGGACCTTTGGTGAGCAGTTCTTC.

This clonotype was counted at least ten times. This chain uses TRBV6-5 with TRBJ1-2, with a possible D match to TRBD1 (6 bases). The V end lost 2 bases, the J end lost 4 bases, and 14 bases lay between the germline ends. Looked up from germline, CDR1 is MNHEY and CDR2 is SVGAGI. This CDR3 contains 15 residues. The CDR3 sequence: CASSYRPQGTYGYTF. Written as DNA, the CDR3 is TGTGCCAGCAGTTACCGTCCACAGGGTACCTATGGCTACACCTTC.

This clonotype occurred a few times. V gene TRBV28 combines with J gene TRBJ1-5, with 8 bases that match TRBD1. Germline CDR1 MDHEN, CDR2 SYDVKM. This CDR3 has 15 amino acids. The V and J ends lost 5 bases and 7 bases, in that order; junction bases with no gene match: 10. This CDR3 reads CASSLRDRISQPQHF. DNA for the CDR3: TGTGCCAGCAGTCTGCGGGACAGGATTTCCCAGCCCCAGCATTTT.

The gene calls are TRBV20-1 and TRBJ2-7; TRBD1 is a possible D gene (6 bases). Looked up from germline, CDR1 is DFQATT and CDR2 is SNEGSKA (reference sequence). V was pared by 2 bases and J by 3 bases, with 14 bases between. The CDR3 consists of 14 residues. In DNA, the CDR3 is TGCAGTGCTAGACACCGGACAGAGAGCTACGAGCAGTACTTC. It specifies CSARHRTESYEQYF.

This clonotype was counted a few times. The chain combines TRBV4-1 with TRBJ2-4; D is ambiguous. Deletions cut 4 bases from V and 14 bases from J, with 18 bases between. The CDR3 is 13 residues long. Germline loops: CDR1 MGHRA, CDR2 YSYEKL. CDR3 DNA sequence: TGCGCCAGCAGCCCAACCCGGACGGCCTCGGAGTACTTC. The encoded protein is CASSPTRTASEYF.

The CDR3 DNA is TGCAGTGCCATTGGACAGCTTAGTCCCTACGAGCAGTACTTC. Protein product: CSAIGQLSPYEQYF. This sequence joins TRBV20-1 and TRBJ2-7, with D possibly TRBD1 on 6 matching bases. The CDR3 is made up of 14 amino acids. V shed 6 bases and J shed 2 bases, with 17 bases lying between them. Germline V gene lookup returns CDR1 DFQATT and CDR2 SNEGSKA (reference sequence).

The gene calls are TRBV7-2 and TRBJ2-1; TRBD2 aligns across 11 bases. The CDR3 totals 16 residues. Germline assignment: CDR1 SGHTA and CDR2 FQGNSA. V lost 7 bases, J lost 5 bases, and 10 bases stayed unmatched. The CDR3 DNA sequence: TGTGCCAGCACAAGGATAGGGACTAGCGGAAACAATGAGCAGTTCTTC. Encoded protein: CASTRIGTSGNNEQFF.

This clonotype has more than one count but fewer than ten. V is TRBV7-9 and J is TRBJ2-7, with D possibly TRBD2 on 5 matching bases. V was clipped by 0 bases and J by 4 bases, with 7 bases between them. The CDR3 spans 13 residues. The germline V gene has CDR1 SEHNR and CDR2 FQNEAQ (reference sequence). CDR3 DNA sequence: TGTGCCAGCAGCTTAGCGGCGGGTTACGAGCAGTACTTC. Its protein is CASSLAAGYEQYF.

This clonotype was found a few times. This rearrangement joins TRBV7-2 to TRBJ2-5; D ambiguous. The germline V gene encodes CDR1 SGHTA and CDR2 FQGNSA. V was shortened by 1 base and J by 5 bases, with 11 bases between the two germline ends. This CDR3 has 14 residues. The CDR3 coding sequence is TGTGCCAGCAGCTTAGATCGAGGTTGGGAGACCCAGTACTTC. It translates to CASSLDRGWETQYF.

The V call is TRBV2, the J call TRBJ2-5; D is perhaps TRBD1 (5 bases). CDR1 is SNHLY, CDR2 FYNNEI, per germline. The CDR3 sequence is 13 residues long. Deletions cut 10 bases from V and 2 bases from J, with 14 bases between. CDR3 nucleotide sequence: TGTGCCATCCGGACATACAGTCAAGAGACCCAGTACTTC. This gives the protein CAIRTYSQETQYF. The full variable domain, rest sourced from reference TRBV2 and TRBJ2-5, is EPEVTQTPSHQVTQMGQEVILRCVPISNHLYFYWYRQILGQKVEFLVSFYNNEISEKSEIFDDQFSVERPDGSNFTLKIRSTKLEDSAMYFCAIRTYSQETQYFGPGTRLLVL.

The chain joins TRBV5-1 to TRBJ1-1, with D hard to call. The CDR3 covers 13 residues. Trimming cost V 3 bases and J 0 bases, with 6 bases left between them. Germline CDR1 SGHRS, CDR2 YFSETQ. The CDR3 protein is CASSSQLNTEAFF. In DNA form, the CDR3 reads TGCGCCAGCAGCTCCCAGTTGAACACTGAAGCTTTCTTT.

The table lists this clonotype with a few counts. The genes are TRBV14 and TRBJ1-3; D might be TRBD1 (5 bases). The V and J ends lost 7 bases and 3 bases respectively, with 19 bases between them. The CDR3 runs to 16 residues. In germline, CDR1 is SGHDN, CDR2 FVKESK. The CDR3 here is CASTHLAGGLGNTIYF. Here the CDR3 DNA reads TGTGCCAGCACCCATCTCGCTGGGGGTCTTGGAAACACCATATATTTT.

CDR3 sequence reads: CSVEGSRDASTDTQYF. As DNA, the CDR3 is TGCAGCGTTGAAGGGAGTAGGGACGCGAGCACAGATACGCAGTATTTT. The V and J genes are TRBV29-1 and TRBJ2-3; D might be TRBD1 or TRBD2, each matching 5 bases. Germline CDR1 is SQVTM and CDR2 is ANQGSEA. Trimming cost V 1 base and J 0 bases, with 14 bases left between them. The CDR3 is 16 amino acids.

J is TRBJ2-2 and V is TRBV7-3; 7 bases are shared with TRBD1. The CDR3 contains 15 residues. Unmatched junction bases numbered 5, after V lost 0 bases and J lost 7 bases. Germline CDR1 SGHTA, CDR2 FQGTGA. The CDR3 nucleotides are TGTGCCAGCAGCTTAACCCCGACAGGGCTCGGGGAGCTGTTTTTT. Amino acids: CASSLTPTGLGELFF.

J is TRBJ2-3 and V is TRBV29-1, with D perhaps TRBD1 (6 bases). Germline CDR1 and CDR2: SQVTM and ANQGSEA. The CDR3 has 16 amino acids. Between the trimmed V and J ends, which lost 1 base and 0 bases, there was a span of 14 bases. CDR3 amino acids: CSVEGPRTESTDTQYF. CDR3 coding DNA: TGCAGCGTTGAAGGTCCTAGGACAGAAAGCACAGATACGCAGTATTTT.

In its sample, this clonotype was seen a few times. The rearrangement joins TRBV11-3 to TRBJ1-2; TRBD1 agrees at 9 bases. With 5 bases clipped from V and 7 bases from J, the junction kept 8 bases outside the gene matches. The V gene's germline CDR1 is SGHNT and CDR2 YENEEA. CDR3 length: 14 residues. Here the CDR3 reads CASSLRDRASGYTF. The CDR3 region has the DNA TGTGCCAGCAGCCTCCGGGACAGGGCGTCTGGCTACACCTTC.

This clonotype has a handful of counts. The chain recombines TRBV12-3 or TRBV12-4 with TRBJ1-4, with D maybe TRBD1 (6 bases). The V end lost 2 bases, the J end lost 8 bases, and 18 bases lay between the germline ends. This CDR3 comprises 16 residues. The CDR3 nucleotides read TGTGCCAGCAGTTTATTCCCCACAGGGTCCAAGGAAAAACTGTTTTTT. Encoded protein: CASSLFPTGSKEKLFF.

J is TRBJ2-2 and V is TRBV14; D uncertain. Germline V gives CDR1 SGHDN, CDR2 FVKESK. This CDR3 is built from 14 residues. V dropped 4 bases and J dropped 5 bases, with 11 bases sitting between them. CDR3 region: CASSRGRLTGELFF. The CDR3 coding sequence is TGTGCCAGCAGCCGCGGACGTTTAACCGGGGAGCTGTTTTTT.

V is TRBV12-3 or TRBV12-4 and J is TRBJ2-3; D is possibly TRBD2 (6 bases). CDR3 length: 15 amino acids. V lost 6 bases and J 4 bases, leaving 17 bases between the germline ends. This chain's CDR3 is CASSQSREKSDTQYF. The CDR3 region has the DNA TGTGCCAGCAGCCAAAGCCGGGAGAAGTCAGATACGCAGTATTTT.

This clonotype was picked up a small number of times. CDR3 bases: TGCAGTGCTAGAGATTTAGGGAACTATGGCTACACCTTC. Translating it yields CSARDLGNYGYTF. The chain joins TRBV20-1 to TRBJ1-2, with D hard to call. V was shortened by 0 bases and J by 2 bases, with 7 bases between the two germline ends. Germline V gene sequence: CDR1 DFQATT, CDR2 SNEGSKA (reference sequence). The CDR3 length is 13 residues.

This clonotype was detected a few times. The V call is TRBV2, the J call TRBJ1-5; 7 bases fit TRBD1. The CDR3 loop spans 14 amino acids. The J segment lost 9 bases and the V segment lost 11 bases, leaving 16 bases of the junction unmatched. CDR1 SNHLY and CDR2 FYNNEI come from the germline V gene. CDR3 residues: CASGQGGPGGPQHF. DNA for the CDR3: TGTGCCTCAGGGCAGGGAGGGCCAGGGGGGCCCCAGCATTTT. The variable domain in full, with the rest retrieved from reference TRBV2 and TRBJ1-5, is EPEVTQTPSHQVTQMGQEVILRCVPISNHLYFYWYRQILGQKVEFLVSFYNNEISEKSEIFDDQFSVERPDGSNFTLKIRSTKLEDSAMYFCASGQGGPGGPQHFGDGTRLSIL.

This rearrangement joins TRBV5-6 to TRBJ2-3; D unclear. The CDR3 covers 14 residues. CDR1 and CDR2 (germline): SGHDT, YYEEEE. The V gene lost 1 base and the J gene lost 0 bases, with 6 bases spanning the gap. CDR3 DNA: TGTGCCAGCAGCTTGCGTCCTAGCACAGATACGCAGTATTTT. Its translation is CASSLRPSTDTQYF.

CDR3 coding DNA: TGTGCCACCAGCACCGGGACTAGAAGTTTCCGCACCGGGGAGCTGTTTTTT. Protein: CATSTGTRSFRTGELFF. The chain uses TRBV24-1 and TRBJ2-2, with 8 bases aligning to TRBD2. This CDR3 has 17 amino acids. V was pared by 7 bases and J by 4 bases, with 13 bases of the junction left unmatched. Germline values: CDR1 KGHDR, CDR2 SFDVKD.